This paragraph covers one T cell receptor (beta chain) sequence. Antigen unknown. These data originate in a study of T cells after yellow fever vaccination. In making TCR cDNA, 5'RACE template switching added a universal primer site and UMIs to it. From the 5' RACE reads, TCRdb called clonotypes with MiXCR, one entry per CDR3 protein. This table holds more than 95,000 distinct CDR3 sequences, about 8.8% found once. Findings and caveats of the study: Booster sampling recovered most clones from primary vaccination (96% CD4, roughly 86% CD8).

Germline V gene lookup returns CDR1 LNHDA and CDR2 SQIVND (reference sequence). Trimming left V 3 bases short and J 1 base short, with 13 bases between. The CDR3 is 16 amino acids. The clonotype originates from a man younger than 30 who received the YFV17D yellow fever vaccine. The source was CD8+ T cells sorted from PBMCs, collected on the day of the yellow fever booster vaccination. This chain links TRBV19 with TRBJ2-1, with D possibly TRBD1 on 6 matching bases. In DNA, the CDR3 is TGTGCCAGTAGTATGAGGGCAGGGGATTCCTACAATGAGCAGTTCTTC. It translates to CASSMRAGDSYNEQFF.